A single sample gave rise to the 23 T cell receptor beta chains below, sequenced in a study of Ad26.COV2.S vaccination and SARS-CoV-2 variants. Treatment defined: about 20 received Ad26.COV2.S at low or high dose, single or two shots; about five received placebo; per-sample allocation not given. Specimens were obtained on day 63 following the first vaccine or placebo injection. Only in-frame clones appear in the TCRdb table, and some are missing; sequencing was by immunoSEQ multiplex PCR. The data show roughly 320,000 clones, roughly 87% seen once. The specimen was peripheral blood, collected in a trial of Ad26.COV2.S vaccine versus placebo. Source of these receptors: a person between 18 and 65 years old who received the Ad26.COV2.S COVID-19 vaccine or a placebo.

This clone has just a few counts. The CDR3, as DNA: TGTGCCAGCAGTGATTCCCCTGGGGCTTTCTTT. It specifies CASSDSPGAFF. The chain recombines TRBV6-1 with TRBJ1-1, with D unclear. Germline V gene sequence: CDR1 MNHNS, CDR2 SASEGT. V was pared by 3 bases and J by 11 bases, with 10 bases between. This CDR3 is built from 11 residues.

The rearrangement joins TRBV5-1 to TRBJ1-2; TRBD1 agrees at 11 bases. The germline V gene encodes CDR1 SGHRS and CDR2 YFSETQ. J was trimmed by 6 bases and V by 3 bases; bases with no gene match: 7. This CDR3 is built from 15 residues. CDR3 in DNA: TGCGCCAGCAGCTCCTGGACAGGGGGCGTCGATGGCTACACCTTC. Encoded protein: CASSSWTGGVDGYTF.

Only a few counts were recorded for this clone. The chain has TRBV19 and TRBJ2-7; TRBD1 matches at 9 bases. In germline, CDR1 is LNHDA, CDR2 SQIVND (reference sequence). Losses at the gene ends were 4 bases for V and 3 bases for J; bases not matched to a gene: 7. This CDR3 contains 15 residues. The CDR3 protein is CASSTAGTGYYEQYF. In nucleotides, the CDR3 is TGTGCCAGTAGTACCGCCGGGACAGGGTACTACGAGCAGTACTTC.

The chain uses TRBV2 and TRBJ1-5, with unresolved D. The CDR3 has 12 residues. Per the germline V gene, CDR1 is SNHLY and CDR2 is FYNNEI. With 4 bases removed from V and 7 bases from J, the gap between germline ends came to 8 bases. The CDR3 loop is CASSALEQPQHF. Written as DNA, the CDR3 is TGTGCCAGCAGTGCGTTGGAGCAGCCCCAGCATTTT. Based on the CDR3 plus reference TRBV2 and TRBJ1-5, the full variable domain is EPEVTQTPSHQVTQMGQEVILRCVPISNHLYFYWYRQILGQKVEFLVSFYNNEISEKSEIFDDQFSVERPDGSNFTLKIRSTKLEDSAMYFCASSALEQPQHFGDGTRLSIL.

Regarding this clone: The sample has other DNA sequences that encode this CDR3 too. This chain joins TRBV30 and TRBJ2-5, with TRBD2 as a possible D gene (5 bases). Germline values: CDR1 GTSNPN, CDR2 SVGIG (reference sequence). V lost 0 bases and J 4 bases, leaving 6 bases between the germline ends. The CDR3 spans 12 residues. CDR3 DNA sequence: TGTGCCTGGAGTGTACGGGGAGAGACCCAGTACTTC. Translation: CAWSVRGETQYF.

This clone was recorded a few times. The gene calls are TRBV29-1 and TRBJ1-3, with no clear D. The CDR3 loop spans 13 amino acids. Trimming removed 3 bases at V and 4 bases at J, with 10 bases between. The germline CDR1 and CDR2 sequences are SQVTM and ANQGSEA. The CDR3, as DNA: TGCAGCGTTGATGTGGGCCGGGGAAACACCATATATTTT. Translating gives CSVDVGRGNTIYF.

The CDR3 loop is CASSLHGAEQYF. The CDR3 nucleotides read TGCGCCAGCAGCTTGCACGGGGCCGAGCAGTACTTC. The chain recombines TRBV5-1 with TRBJ2-7; either TRBD1 or TRBD2 may fit D (5 bases each). This CDR3 region has 12 residues. In germline, CDR1 is SGHRS, CDR2 YFSETQ. The ends were cut back, 1 base at V and 6 bases at J, with 8 bases in the middle.

The J gene is TRBJ2-1, the V gene TRBV4-2; TRBD2 matches at 15 bases. With 5 bases clipped from V and 7 bases from J, the junction kept 9 bases outside the gene matches. The CDR3 spans 17 residues. The germline V gene has CDR1 LGHNA and CDR2 YNFKEQ. As DNA, the CDR3 is TGTGCCAGCAGCGATTACGGACTAGCGGGGGGGCATAATGAGCAGTTCTTC. This translates into CASSDYGLAGGHNEQFF.

V is TRBV12-3 or TRBV12-4 and J is TRBJ1-1; D unclear. This CDR3 contains 13 residues. V was trimmed by 8 bases and J by 0 bases, leaving 10 bases between them. The CDR3 sequence is CASRTLMNTEAFF. DNA for the CDR3: TGTGCCAGCCGAACTCTCATGAACACTGAAGCTTTCTTT.

V and J are TRBV7-9 and TRBJ2-7, with D uncertain. The CDR3 spans 14 residues. CDR1 is SEHNR, CDR2 FQNEAQ, per germline (reference sequence). The V end lost 2 bases, the J end lost 1 base, and 9 bases lay between the germline ends. The CDR3 sequence: CASSLMGQSYEQYF. The CDR3 bases are TGTGCCAGCAGCTTAATGGGTCAGTCCTACGAGCAGTACTTC.

This chain uses TRBV29-1 with TRBJ2-5; 8 positions match TRBD2. CDR1 and CDR2 from the germline V gene are SQVTM and ANQGSEA. Unmatched junction bases numbered 7, after V lost 6 bases and J lost 4 bases. The CDR3 length is 13 residues. The CDR3 here is CSVNGLAGETQYF. The CDR3 region has the DNA TGCAGCGTGAACGGACTAGCAGGAGAGACCCAGTACTTC.

V is TRBV2 and J is TRBJ2-2, with D tentatively TRBD1 or TRBD2 (6 bases each). Trimming removed 6 bases from V and 5 bases from J, with 22 bases in between. The germline gives CDR1 SNHLY, CDR2 FYNNEI. The CDR3 loop spans 17 amino acids. The CDR3 region is CASRDGGQAGSTGELFF. CDR3 DNA sequence: TGTGCCAGCAGGGACGGGGGCCAGGCAGGTTCGACCGGGGAGCTGTTTTTT.

The chain recombines TRBV5-1 with TRBJ1-5; TRBD1 is a possible D gene (6 bases). The CDR3 has 13 amino acids. V lost 4 bases and J lost 5, with 10 bases in between. Germline-derived CDR1 and CDR2 are SGHRS and YFSETQ. The chain's CDR3 is CASSLSGDQPQHF. DNA for the CDR3: TGCGCCAGCAGCCTGTCAGGGGATCAGCCCCAGCATTTT.

This clone was seen a single time. The rearrangement joins TRBV10-3 to TRBJ1-3; a weak D match, TRBD1 (6 bases). This CDR3 region has 16 residues. The ends were cut back, 3 bases at V and 1 base at J, with 13 bases in the middle. Germline V gene lookup returns CDR1 ENHRY and CDR2 SYGVKD. The CDR3: CAISERGGPSGNTIYF. The CDR3 DNA sequence: TGTGCCATCAGTGAACGGGGGGGGCCTTCTGGAAACACCATATATTTT.

The CDR3 loop reads CASSYSGRAITEAFF. The CDR3 nucleotides are TGTGCCAGCAGTTACTCGGGCAGGGCGATCACTGAAGCTTTCTTT. The V gene is TRBV6-2 or TRBV6-3, the J gene TRBJ1-1, with D possibly being TRBD1 (5 bases). The CDR3 loop spans 15 amino acids. Trimming stripped 0 bases from V and 4 bases from J, with 12 bases between. CDR1 and CDR2 (germline): MNHEY, SVGEGT.

V usage is TRBV29-1 and J usage is TRBJ1-3; D is ambiguous. The germline V and J ends were trimmed by 7 bases and 7 bases, with 11 bases remaining between them. Germline values: CDR1 SQVTM, CDR2 ANQGSEA. This CDR3 spans 11 amino acids. The CDR3 sequence: CSAQKGNTIYF. The CDR3 nucleotides read TGCAGCGCACAAAAGGGCAACACCATATATTTT.

The chain links TRBV6-5 to TRBJ1-5; tentatively, D is TRBD1 (6 bases). With 2 bases removed from V and 4 bases from J, the gap between germline ends came to 9 bases. CDR3 length equals 14 residues. Germline lookup yields CDR1 MNHEY and CDR2 SVGAGI. The CDR3 is CASSYGQRNQPQHF. In DNA, the CDR3 is TGTGCCAGCAGTTACGGACAGCGTAATCAGCCCCAGCATTTT.

The chain joins TRBV19 to TRBJ1-4, with D maybe TRBD1 (6 bases). The length of the CDR3 is 17 residues. CDR1 LNHDA and CDR2 SQIVND come from the germline V gene (reference sequence). V shed 5 bases and J shed 2 bases, with 18 bases lying between them. The CDR3 region has the DNA TGTGCCAGTAGTCCCTATATTTTGACAGGCACTAATGAAAAACTGTTTTTT. Its translation is CASSPYILTGTNEKLFF.

The chain carries TRBV4-1 and TRBJ2-2; a weak D match, TRBD2 (7 bases). Germline CDR1 reads MGHRA; CDR2 reads YSYEKL. The CDR3 consists of 19 residues. V gave up 0 bases and J gave up 1 base, with 18 bases separating them. CDR3 coding DNA: TGCGCCAGCAGCCAAGATCAGCGTGGGGGGGCGTGGAACACCGGGGAGCTGTTTTTT. It is translated as CASSQDQRGGAWNTGELFF.

This chain joins TRBV4-3 and TRBJ1-6, with D uncertain. Per germline, CDR1 LGHNA and CDR2 YSLEER. This CDR3 contains 13 residues. The ends were cut back, 1 base at V and 9 bases at J, with 7 bases in the middle. The CDR3 spells CASSQGASSPLHF. The DNA of the CDR3 is TGCGCCAGCAGCCAAGGGGCAAGTTCACCCCTCCACTTT.

The chain combines TRBV11-1 with TRBJ1-1, with D possibly being TRBD1 (5 bases). The V and J ends lost 0 bases and 1 base respectively, with 12 bases between them. Germline V CDR1 and CDR2: SGHAT, FQDESV (reference sequence). CDR3 length: 16 amino acids. The CDR3, as DNA: TGTGCCAGCAGCTTAGCGCGAGGGGCGAGGAACACTGAAGCTTTCTTT. It codes for CASSLARGARNTEAFF.

J is TRBJ2-7 and V is TRBV5-1, with 9 bases aligning to TRBD2. CDR3 length: 15 amino acids. Unmatched junction bases numbered 4, after V lost 1 base and J lost 2 bases. CDR1 and CDR2 from the germline V gene are SGHRS and YFSETQ. The CDR3 here is CASSLSGGRTYEQYF. Written as DNA, the CDR3 is TGCGCCAGCAGCTTGAGCGGGGGGCGGACCTACGAGCAGTACTTC.

There are a few counts of this clone. The chain combines TRBV5-1 with TRBJ2-2; D call uncertain. This CDR3 has 15 amino acids. V lost 0 bases and J lost 0, with 6 bases in between. Germline-derived CDR1 and CDR2 are SGHRS and YFSETQ. The CDR3, as DNA: TGCGCCAGCAGCTTGGACACGCCGAACACCGGGGAGCTGTTTTTT. This sequence encodes CASSLDTPNTGELFF.